The present T cell receptor (beta chain) was sequenced within a study of regulatory T cells in long-lasting Graves disease (TCRdb year 2021). The study in broad terms: Newly diagnosed Graves' disease patients had taken antithyroid drugs for less than 3 months. A total of some 33 samples were covered by TCR sequencing, comprising around 13 persistent and 20 or so newly diagnosed Graves' disease patients. The study was registered as a clinical trial and conducted in China. This study used TCR sequencing and RNA sequencing of peripheral blood to compare persistent Graves' disease patients against newly diagnosed Graves' disease patients.

Between the V and J ends, shortened by 3 bases and 6 bases respectively, the junction contains 17 bases. From the cysteine up to the phenylalanine, the CDR3 has a length of 15 residues. Of all the DNA, just the CDR3 is kept, 45 bases in frame from base 1. What the study reported, not specific to this receptor: As a limitation, the authors acknowledged that the small sample size may reduce accuracy. Patients with persistent disease shared more public clonotypes (about 2,900) than newly diagnosed patients did (about 970). Persistent disease showed preferential use of TRBV28, TRBJ1-2 and TRBJ2-5, whereas newly diagnosed disease favored TRBV20-1 and TRBJ2-1. Compared with newly diagnosed patients, persistent Graves' disease patients had lower TCR Shannon entropy and fewer highly expanded clones, which suggests clonal expansion. Peripheral blood alone was examined, since thyroid tissue, which constituted the primary lesion, could not be accessed. Only the TCR beta chain was sequenced and analyzed.

Library generation was performed with multiplex PCR. Sequencing was performed on an Illumina HiSeq 4000. iRepertoire HTBI primers and Arm-PCR amplification of CDR3 regions were used to construct TCR beta libraries. Gel purification was performed on PCR products prior to sequencing. In the authors' own workflow: Gene usage analysis of CDR3 amino acid clonotypes used the 60 to 80 TRBV and 12 to 15 TRBJ segments found across samples. Filtered high-quality paired reads were merged into contigs using COPE and FqMerger. Contigs were aligned with BLAST to IMGT TRBV, TRBD and TRBJ reference genes, and CDR3 was defined per IMGT. Highly expanded clones were defined as clonotypes with a frequency above 0.1%. Shannon entropy served as the measure of repertoire diversity, while the Gini coefficient captured V-J evenness. A clonotype found in more than one individual was treated as public. TCRdb's own reprocessing of the public reads used fastp at Q25 and MiXCR and kept productive beta chains. CDR3 protein sequences are deduplicated, and each keeps its most common genes and DNA. The V and J calls follow TCRdb's processing rather than the paper's. The table for this sample lists around 500,000 distinct CDR3 sequences; roughly 13% of them were counted only once. Of the sample, 10% is held by the ten largest clones.

This clonotype showed up many times. Its antigen has not been determined. Per-nucleotide qualities are absent, and no much larger clonotype sits a single base away. Explained via the paper, the time point label denotes: newly diagnosed GD, antithyroid drugs for less than 3 months. RNA was extracted from PBMCs in TRIzol for both TCR sequencing and RNA sequencing. The diagnosis of Graves' disease followed American Thyroid Association guidelines. Patients for the study were recruited at an endocrinology department in Xi'an, China. Each patient gave about 8.1 milliliters of peripheral blood, collected in an EDTA anticoagulant tube. Ficoll Paque Plus density gradient separation was used to isolate PBMCs, and no additional T cell sorting was done. An Agilent 2100 Bioanalyzer and agarose gel were used to check RNA quality, while a NanoDrop 2000 measured RNA concentration. The same specimen was also included in a second study, on T cells in Graves' hyperthyroidism and ophthalmopathy. The second paper further reports: Graves' hyperthyroidism was defined as stable when no progression to ophthalmopathy occurred over 18 months of follow-up. Hyperthyroidism patients were newly diagnosed, had a disease duration of under 2 months, and were aged 18 to 65 years. The study excluded patients with uncontrolled infections, other autoimmune diseases, pregnancy or lactation. Diagnoses relied on clinical symptoms, serum thyroxine and TRAb, thyroid ultrasound and orbital computed tomography. For the first round of RT-PCR on the TCR CDR3, the HTBI primer set was used together with the Qiagen OneStep RT-PCR kit. Most expanded thyroid clonotypes (frequency above 0.001) were also detected in blood, suggesting blood repertoires may reflect thyroid immune responses. A 13 V-J signature model separated ophthalmopathy from stable hyperthyroidism, with around 88% sensitivity and 81% to 83% specificity in cross-validation and 80%/75% in testing. In validation, progression to ophthalmopathy was predicted by the model with around 70% sensitivity and roughly 76% specificity, a median of approximately 6.5 months before onset. To identify TCR V-J signatures that set the groups apart, the researchers used a discovery cohort of more than 95 patients, made up of under 50 with Graves' ophthalmopathy and some 56 with stable Graves' hyperthyroidism. Prospective prediction of ophthalmopathy was tested in an independent validation cohort of approximately 19 hyperthyroidism patients and around 16 patients who later progressed to ophthalmopathy. The 95 to 100 discovery patients were divided at random into training and test sets in a 7:3 ratio. The study also compared thyroid tissue and blood T-cell repertoires from five or six Graves' hyperthyroidism patients. After sampling, hyperthyroidism patients received methimazole starting at 30 mg daily, and ophthalmopathy patients received high-dose intravenous methylprednisolone. Libraries were constructed in a second round of multiplex PCR, after which size selection and purification were carried out. Paired-end sequencing of the libraries was performed with 100 bp reads on an Illumina HiSeq2000. SOAPnuke was used to process the raw data, throwing out any read that contained adapters or uncalled bases, had a mean Phred below 15, or lacked an exact constant-primer or identifier match. COPE v1.2.5 was used to merge high-quality paired reads, and clonotypes were defined as unique nucleotide sequences. MiTCR v1.1 was used to align the clonotypes against IMGT TRBV, TRBD and TRBJ reference segments. Only V-J combinations with frequency above 0.0001, covering about 99% of repertoires, were analysed. A TCS score was defined as the ratio of F50 (clonal expansion) to E x V (chaos), with BLOSUM62-based TCRdist applied between CDR3 peptides within each V-J. Welch's t-statistics and random forest reduced approximately 520 V-J features to 10 to 15, which were used in a naive Bayes classifier (R e1071). Sample size was not statistically predetermined, and investigators were not blinded to group allocation. According to the paper, TCR Vbeta CDR3 sequencing was carried out on 120 to 150 peripheral blood samples, which came from fewer than 50 ophthalmopathy, around 75 hyperthyroidism and approximately 17 progressor patients.

This clonotype was sampled from a man aged 30 to 39 with Graves disease. Donor details come from another sample of the same person, matched by shared clones. Recombination joined TRBV12-3 or TRBV12-4 with TRBJ1-2; the D gene lacks a confident call. Sequencing used peripheral blood mononuclear cells (PBMCs), obtained at new diagnosis, from a patient treated with antithyroid drugs. The CDR3 region has the sequence CASSFSQAGSDGYTF. Read as DNA, the sequence is TGTGCCAGCAGTTTTTCCCAGGCGGGGTCCGATGGCTACACCTTC.